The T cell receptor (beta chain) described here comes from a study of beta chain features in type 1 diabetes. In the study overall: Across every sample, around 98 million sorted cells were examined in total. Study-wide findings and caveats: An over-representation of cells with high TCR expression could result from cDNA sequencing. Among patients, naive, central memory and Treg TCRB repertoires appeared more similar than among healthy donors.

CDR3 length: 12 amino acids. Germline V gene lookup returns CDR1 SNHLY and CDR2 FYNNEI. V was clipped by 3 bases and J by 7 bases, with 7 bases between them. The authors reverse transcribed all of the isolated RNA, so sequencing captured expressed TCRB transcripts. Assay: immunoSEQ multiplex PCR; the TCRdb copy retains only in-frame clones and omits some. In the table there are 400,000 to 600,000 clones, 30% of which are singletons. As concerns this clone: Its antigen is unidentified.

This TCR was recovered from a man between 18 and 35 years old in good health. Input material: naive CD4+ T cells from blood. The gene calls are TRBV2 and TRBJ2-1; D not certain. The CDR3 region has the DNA TGTGCCAGCAGTGACTTGGAGAATGAGCAGTTCTTC. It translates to CASSDLENEQFF.